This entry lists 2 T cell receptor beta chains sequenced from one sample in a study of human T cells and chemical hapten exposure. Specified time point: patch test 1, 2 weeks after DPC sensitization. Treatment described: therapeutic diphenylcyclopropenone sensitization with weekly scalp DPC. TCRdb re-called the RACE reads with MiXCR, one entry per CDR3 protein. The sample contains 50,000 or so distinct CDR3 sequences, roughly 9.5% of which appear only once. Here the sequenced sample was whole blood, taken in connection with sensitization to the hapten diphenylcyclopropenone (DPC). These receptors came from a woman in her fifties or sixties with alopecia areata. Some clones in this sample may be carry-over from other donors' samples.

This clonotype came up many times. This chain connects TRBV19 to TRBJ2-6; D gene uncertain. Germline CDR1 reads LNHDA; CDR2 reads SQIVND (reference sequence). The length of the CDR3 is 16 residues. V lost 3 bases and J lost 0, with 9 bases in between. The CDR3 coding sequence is TGTGCCAGTAGTATTAGGGATTTCTCTGGGGCCAACGTCCTGACTTTC. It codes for CASSIRDFSGANVLTF.

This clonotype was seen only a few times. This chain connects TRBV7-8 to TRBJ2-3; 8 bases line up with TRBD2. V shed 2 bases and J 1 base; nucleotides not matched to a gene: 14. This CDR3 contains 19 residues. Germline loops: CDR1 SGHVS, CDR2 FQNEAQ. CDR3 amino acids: CASSLLFWSGGRRTDTQYF. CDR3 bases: TGTGCCAGCAGCTTATTGTTCTGGTCGGGGGGGAGACGCACAGATACGCAGTATTTT.